The TCR beta chain described here comes from a study of T cells in tuberculosis. V trimming: 5 bases; J trimming: 4 bases; junction bases outside the gene matches: 8. Per the germline V gene, CDR1 is SGHTA and CDR2 is FQGTGA. The CDR3 runs 17 residues. TCRdb keeps only in-frame clones here, not all; method: immunoSEQ multiplex PCR. The data show tens of thousands of clones, 90% to 95% seen once. Each donor contributed 90,000 to 100,000 T cells on average, unsorted. This chain links TRBV7-3 with TRBJ2-1; 13 bases align to TRBD2. The sequenced sample was PBMCs. This TCR came from a donor between 10 and 35 years old with latent tuberculosis or without tuberculosis infection. Here the CDR3 reads CASSPGTSGNRYNEQFF. The CDR3 nucleotides read TGTGCCAGCAGCCCTGGGACTAGCGGGAATAGGTACAATGAGCAGTTCTTC.